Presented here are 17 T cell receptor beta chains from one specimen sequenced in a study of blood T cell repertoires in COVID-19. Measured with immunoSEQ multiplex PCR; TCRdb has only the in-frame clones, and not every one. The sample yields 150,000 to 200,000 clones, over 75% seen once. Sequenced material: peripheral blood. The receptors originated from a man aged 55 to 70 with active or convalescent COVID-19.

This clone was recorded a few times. As DNA, the CDR3 is TGTGCCAGCACTACAGGGAACCAGCCCCAGCATTTT. Encoded protein: CASTTGNQPQHF. The V call is TRBV6-5, the J call TRBJ1-5; D perhaps matches TRBD1 (6 bases). The CDR3 runs 12 residues. The V and J ends lost 7 bases and 7 bases respectively, with 11 bases between them. Germline-derived CDR1 and CDR2 are MNHEY and SVGAGI.

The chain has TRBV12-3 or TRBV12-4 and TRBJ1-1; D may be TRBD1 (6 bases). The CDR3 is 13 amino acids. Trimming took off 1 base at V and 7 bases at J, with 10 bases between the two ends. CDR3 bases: TGTGCCAGCAGTTTAGGGACAGCAGGTGAAGCTTTCTTT. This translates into CASSLGTAGEAFF.

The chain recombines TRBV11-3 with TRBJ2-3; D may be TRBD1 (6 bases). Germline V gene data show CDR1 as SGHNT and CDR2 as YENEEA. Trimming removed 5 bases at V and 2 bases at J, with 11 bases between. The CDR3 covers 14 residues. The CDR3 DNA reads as TGTGCCAGCAGCCCGACAGGACCCACAGATACGCAGTATTTT. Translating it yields CASSPTGPTDTQYF.

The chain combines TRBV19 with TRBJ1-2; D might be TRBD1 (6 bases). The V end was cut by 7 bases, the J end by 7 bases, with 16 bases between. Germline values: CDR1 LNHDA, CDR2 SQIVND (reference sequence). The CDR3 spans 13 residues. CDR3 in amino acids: CASTGRQAGGYTF. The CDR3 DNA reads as TGTGCCAGTACGGGGAGACAGGCTGGTGGCTACACCTTC. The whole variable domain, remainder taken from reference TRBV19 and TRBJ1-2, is DGGITQSPKYLFRKEGQNVTLSCEQNLNHDAMYWYRQDPGQGLRLIYYSQIVNDFQKGDIAEGYSVSREKKESFPLTVTSAQKNPTAFYLCASTGRQAGGYTFGSGTRLTVV.

In nucleotides, the CDR3 is TGTGGGATTAGCAAACTCTATGGCTACACCTTC. Protein product: CGISKLYGYTF. The V gene is TRBV25-1, the J gene TRBJ1-2; D unclear. Germline-derived CDR1 and CDR2 are MGHDK and SYGVNS. This CDR3 has 11 residues.

The CDR3: CASSPQGRLAGGHTQYF. The CDR3 DNA follows: TGTGCCAGCAGCCCTCAAGGTCGACTAGCGGGGGGGCATACGCAGTATTTT. The chain links TRBV3-1 (or the pseudogene TRBV3-2) to TRBJ2-3; 14 positions agree with TRBD2. The CDR3 totals 17 residues. Germline V gene sequence: CDR1 LGHDT, CDR2 YNNKEL (reference sequence). V gave up 4 bases and J gave up 7 bases; unmatched junction bases: 10.

The CDR3 DNA sequence: TGTGCCAGCAGCGTAGTGGGTTCGGCGGATCCACAGTTCTTC. This codes for CASSVVGSADPQFF. This chain uses TRBV9 with TRBJ2-1, with D unclear. V was clipped by 0 bases and J by 13 bases, with 17 bases between them. Germline CDR1 is SGDLS and CDR2 is YYNGEE. The CDR3 has 14 amino acids.

The CDR3 DNA sequence: TGTGCCAGCAGTGACCCTAGCGGGGGGGCCGTCGAGCAGTACTTC. Encoded protein: CASSDPSGGAVEQYF. V and J are TRBV6-1 and TRBJ2-7, with TRBD2 matching over 12 bases. The CDR3 loop spans 15 amino acids. Germline CDR1 MNHNS, CDR2 SASEGT. With 3 bases clipped from V and 6 bases from J, the junction kept 6 bases outside the gene matches.

The CDR3 is CASSIIGWQGTGELFF. As DNA, the CDR3 is TGTGCCAGTAGTATAATCGGGTGGCAGGGCACCGGGGAGCTGTTTTTT. The chain employs TRBV19 and TRBJ2-2; maybe TRBD1 (5 bases). Looked up from germline, CDR1 is LNHDA and CDR2 is SQIVND (reference sequence). The CDR3 consists of 16 residues. The ends were cut back, 2 bases at V and 4 bases at J, with 14 bases in the middle.

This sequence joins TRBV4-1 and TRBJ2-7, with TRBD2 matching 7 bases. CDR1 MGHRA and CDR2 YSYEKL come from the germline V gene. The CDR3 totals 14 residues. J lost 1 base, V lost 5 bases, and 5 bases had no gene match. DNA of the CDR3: TGCGCCAGCAGCACTCTAGCGGCGTCCTACGAGCAGTACTTC. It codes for CASSTLAASYEQYF.

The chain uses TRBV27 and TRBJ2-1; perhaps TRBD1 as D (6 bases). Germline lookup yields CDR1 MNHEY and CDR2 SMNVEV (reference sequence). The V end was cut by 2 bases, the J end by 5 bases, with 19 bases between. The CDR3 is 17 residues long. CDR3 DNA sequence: TGTGCCAGCAGTTTAAAGATTACCGGGACACGGAACAATGAGCAGTTCTTC. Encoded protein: CASSLKITGTRNNEQFF.

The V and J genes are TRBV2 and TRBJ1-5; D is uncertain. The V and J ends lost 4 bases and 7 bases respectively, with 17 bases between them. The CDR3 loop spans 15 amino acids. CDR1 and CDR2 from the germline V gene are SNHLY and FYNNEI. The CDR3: CASSGQALIGQPQHF. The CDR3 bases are TGTGCCAGCAGTGGCCAGGCCTTGATAGGACAGCCCCAGCATTTT.

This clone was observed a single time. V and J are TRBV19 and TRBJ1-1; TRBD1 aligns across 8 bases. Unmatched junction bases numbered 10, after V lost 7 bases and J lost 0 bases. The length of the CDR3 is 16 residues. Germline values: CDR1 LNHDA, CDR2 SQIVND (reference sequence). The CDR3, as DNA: TGTGCCAGTACCCCCAGACAGGGGTTGATGAACACTGAAGCTTTCTTT. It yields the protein CASTPRQGLMNTEAFF. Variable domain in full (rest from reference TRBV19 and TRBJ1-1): DGGITQSPKYLFRKEGQNVTLSCEQNLNHDAMYWYRQDPGQGLRLIYYSQIVNDFQKGDIAEGYSVSREKKESFPLTVTSAQKNPTAFYLCASTPRQGLMNTEAFFGQGTRLTVV.

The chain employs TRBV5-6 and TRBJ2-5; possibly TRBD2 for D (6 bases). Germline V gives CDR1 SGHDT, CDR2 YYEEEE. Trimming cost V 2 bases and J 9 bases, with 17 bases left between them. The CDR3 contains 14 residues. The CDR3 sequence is CASSFYSAGEAQYF. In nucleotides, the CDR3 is TGTGCCAGCAGCTTCTATAGCGCCGGGGAGGCCCAGTACTTC.

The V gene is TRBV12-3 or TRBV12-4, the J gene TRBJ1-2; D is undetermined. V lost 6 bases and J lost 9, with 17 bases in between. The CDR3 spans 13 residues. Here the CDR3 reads CASSLSGLGRYTF. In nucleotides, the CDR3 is TGTGCCAGCAGCCTCTCGGGTTTAGGTCGCTACACCTTC.

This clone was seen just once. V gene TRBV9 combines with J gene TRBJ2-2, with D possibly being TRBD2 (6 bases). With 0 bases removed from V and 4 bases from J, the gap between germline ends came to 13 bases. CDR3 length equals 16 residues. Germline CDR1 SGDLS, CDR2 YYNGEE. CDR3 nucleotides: TGTGCCAGCAGCGTAGCTGGGCAGGGAGGCACCGGGGAGCTGTTTTTT. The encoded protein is CASSVAGQGGTGELFF.

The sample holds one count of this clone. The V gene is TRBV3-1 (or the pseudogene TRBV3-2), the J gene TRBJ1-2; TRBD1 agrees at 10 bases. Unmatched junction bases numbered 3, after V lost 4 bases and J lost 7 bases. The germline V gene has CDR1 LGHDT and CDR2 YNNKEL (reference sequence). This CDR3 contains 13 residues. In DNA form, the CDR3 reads TGTGCCAGCAGCCTAGGGACAGGGGCTGGCTACACCTTC. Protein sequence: CASSLGTGAGYTF.